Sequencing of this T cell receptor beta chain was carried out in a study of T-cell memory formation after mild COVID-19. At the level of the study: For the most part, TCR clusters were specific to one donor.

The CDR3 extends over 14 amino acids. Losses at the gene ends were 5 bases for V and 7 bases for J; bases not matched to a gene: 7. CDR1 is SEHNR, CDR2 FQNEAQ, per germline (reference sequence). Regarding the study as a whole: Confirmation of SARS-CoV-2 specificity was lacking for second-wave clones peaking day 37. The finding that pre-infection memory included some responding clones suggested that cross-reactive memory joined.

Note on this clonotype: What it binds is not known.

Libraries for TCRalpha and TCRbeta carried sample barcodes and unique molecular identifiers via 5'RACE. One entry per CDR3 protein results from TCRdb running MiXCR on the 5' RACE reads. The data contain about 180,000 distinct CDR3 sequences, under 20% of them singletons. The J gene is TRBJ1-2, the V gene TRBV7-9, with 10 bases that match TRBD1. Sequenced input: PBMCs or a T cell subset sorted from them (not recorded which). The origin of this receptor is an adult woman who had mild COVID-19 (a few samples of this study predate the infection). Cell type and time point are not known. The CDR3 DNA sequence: TGTGCCAGCAGCCTTGACAGGGGGCCGCGTGGCTACACCTTC. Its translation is CASSLDRGPRGYTF.